The 21 T cell receptor beta chains given below trace back to one sample, sequenced in a study of OX40 agonist ivuxolimab in advanced cancers. Only in-frame clones appear in the TCRdb table, and some are missing; sequencing was by immunoSEQ multiplex PCR. The sample lists 82,000 or so clones; around 83% were seen once. Sample: CD4+ or CD8+ T cells sorted from blood, taken in a trial of the OX40 agonist ivuxolimab. These receptors came from an adult with an advanced solid tumor such as melanoma, head and neck, liver or kidney cancer.

The table lists this clone with a count of one. The chain employs TRBV28 and TRBJ1-2; 7 positions agree with TRBD1. The CDR3 length is 14 residues. Germline assignment: CDR1 MDHEN and CDR2 SYDVKM. V gave up 5 bases and J gave up 0 bases; unmatched junction bases: 3. The CDR3 DNA reads as TGTGCCAGCAGTCGACAGGGACCTAACTATGGCTACACCTTC. It yields the protein CASSRQGPNYGYTF.

The chain carries TRBV27 and TRBJ1-2, with 9 bases that match TRBD1. CDR1 and CDR2 from the germline V gene are MNHEY and SMNVEV (reference sequence). V was clipped by 5 bases and J by 4 bases; unmatched bases: 8. The CDR3 totals 15 residues. In DNA form, the CDR3 reads TGTGCCAGCAGTCCTAACCCGGGACAGGGCTATGGCTACACCTTC. Translation: CASSPNPGQGYGYTF.

The chain is built from TRBV5-6 and TRBJ2-3; the D gene is possibly TRBD1 (6 bases). V was clipped by 3 bases and J by 6 bases, with 14 bases between them. Germline values: CDR1 SGHDT, CDR2 YYEEEE. The CDR3 extends over 14 amino acids. CDR3 coding DNA: TGTGCCAGCAGCTGGGGCAGGGGTGGTGATACGCAGTATTTT. Its translation is CASSWGRGGDTQYF.

This chain uses TRBV21-1 with TRBJ2-5. TRBV21-1 is termed a pseudogene. The CDR3 consists of 15 residues. As DNA, the CDR3 is TGTGCCAGCAGCAAAGAAGTTGGGGGTAGAGAGACCCAGTACTTC. It codes for CASSKEVGGRETQYF.

This clone was counted only a few times. V is TRBV5-4 and J is TRBJ1-2; weak D call: TRBD1 (5 bases). Germline V gene data show CDR1 as SGHNT and CDR2 as YYREEE (reference sequence). With 2 bases removed from V and 7 bases from J, the gap between germline ends came to 15 bases. The length of the CDR3 is 14 residues. In nucleotides, the CDR3 is TGTGCCAGCAGCTTAGGTGGGACCTGGGCTGGCTACACCTTC. Translated: CASSLGGTWAGYTF.

This clone was counted a few times. The genes are TRBV30 and TRBJ1-1; D not certain. CDR1 and CDR2 from the germline V gene are GTSNPN and SVGIG (reference sequence). The CDR3 covers 16 residues. V lost 3 bases, J lost 0 bases, and 17 bases lay in between. The CDR3 is CAWSVWVVGMNTEAFF. In DNA, the CDR3 is TGTGCCTGGAGCGTCTGGGTAGTGGGCATGAACACTGAAGCTTTCTTT.

A few counts support this clone. The chain joins TRBV19 to TRBJ1-5; TRBD1 matches 8 bases. The CDR3 is 13 amino acids. CDR1 is LNHDA, CDR2 SQIVND, per germline (reference sequence). With V trimmed by 10 bases and J by 3 bases, 5 bases remained unmatched. Here the CDR3 reads CATQGAFNQPQHF. In DNA form, the CDR3 reads TGTGCCACCCAGGGGGCGTTCAATCAGCCCCAGCATTTT.

This chain connects TRBV18 to TRBJ2-1, with 9 bases identical to TRBD2. Germline V CDR1 and CDR2: KGHSH, LQKENI. Trimming took 1 base from V and 5 from J; bases not matched to a gene: 12. The CDR3 is 18 amino acids. Written as DNA, the CDR3 is TGTGCCAGCTCACCACTGGGTTACCTCCTAGCGGGGAACAATGAGCAGTTCTTC. Its translation is CASSPLGYLLAGNNEQFF.

This clone showed up just a few times. This sequence joins TRBV18 and TRBJ1-1, with D unresolved. Trimming cost V 0 bases and J 5 bases, with 10 bases left between them. The CDR3 consists of 14 residues. Germline values: CDR1 KGHSH, CDR2 LQKENI. Here the CDR3 DNA reads TGTGCCAGCTCACCACCGACGGCCGAAACTGAAGCTTTCTTT. This translates into CASSPPTAETEAFF.

The chain combines TRBV2 with TRBJ2-7; 7 nucleotides match TRBD1. Trimming took 3 bases from V and 3 from J; bases not matched to a gene: 8. In germline, CDR1 is SNHLY, CDR2 FYNNEI. The CDR3 runs to 15 residues. The CDR3 sequence: CASSEPRGNNYEQYF. CDR3 bases: TGTGCCAGCAGTGAGCCCAGGGGGAATAACTACGAGCAGTACTTC.

The V and J genes are TRBV2 and TRBJ1-5, with TRBD1 identical over 8 bases. This CDR3 spans 15 amino acids. The V and J ends lost 6 bases and 3 bases, in that order; junction bases with no gene match: 7. CDR1 SNHLY and CDR2 FYNNEI come from the germline V gene. CDR3 sequence reads: CASRGDRSANQPQHF. In nucleotides, the CDR3 is TGTGCCAGCAGGGGGGACAGGTCGGCCAATCAGCCCCAGCATTTT. The entire variable domain, with the rest obtained from reference TRBV2 and TRBJ1-5, is as follows: EPEVTQTPSHQVTQMGQEVILRCVPISNHLYFYWYRQILGQKVEFLVSFYNNEISEKSEIFDDQFSVERPDGSNFTLKIRSTKLEDSAMYFCASRGDRSANQPQHFGDGTRLSIL.

This rearrangement joins TRBV11-2 to TRBJ1-4, with 8 bases that match TRBD1. CDR3 length: 18 residues. Germline V gives CDR1 SGHAT, CDR2 FQNNGV. V lost 5 bases and J lost 3; bases outside the gene matches: 14. The CDR3 spells CASSTDRVGSKANEKLFF. CDR3 in DNA: TGTGCCAGCAGCACGGACAGGGTAGGAAGTAAGGCTAATGAAAAACTGTTTTTT.

This clone has ten or more counts. The chain uses TRBV5-4 and TRBJ2-3; 11 nucleotides agree with TRBD2. This CDR3 comprises 15 residues. With V trimmed by 3 bases and J by 3 bases, 3 bases remained unmatched. From germline, CDR1 is SGHNT and CDR2 YYREEE (reference sequence). CDR3 sequence: CASSSRTSGTDTQYF. DNA for the CDR3: TGTGCCAGCAGCTCCCGGACTAGCGGGACAGATACGCAGTATTTT. The full variable domain, its missing parts supplied by reference TRBV5-4 and TRBJ2-3, is ETGVTQSPTHLIKTRGQQVTLRCSSQSGHNTVSWYQQALGQGPQFIFQYYREEENGRGNFPPRFSGLQFPNYSSELNVNALELDDSALYLCASSSRTSGTDTQYFGPGTRLTVL.

The chain recombines TRBV15 with TRBJ1-1; D not certain. Germline values: CDR1 LNHNV, CDR2 YYDKDF (reference sequence). Trimming took off 6 bases at V and 5 bases at J, with 16 bases between the two ends. This CDR3 comprises 14 residues. The CDR3 sequence is CATRTRSGGTEAFF. CDR3 DNA: TGTGCCACCAGAACAAGGTCCGGAGGGACTGAAGCTTTCTTT.

The chain joins TRBV6-1 to TRBJ2-2; D possibly uses TRBD1 or TRBD2 (6 bases each). The germline V gene has CDR1 MNHNS and CDR2 SASEGT. Trimming took 6 bases from V and 0 from J, leaving 14 bases between them. The CDR3 is made up of 16 amino acids. Here the CDR3 DNA reads TGTGCCAGCAGCGAAAGGGGGGTCTCGAACACCGGGGAGCTGTTTTTT. Its protein is CASSERGVSNTGELFF.

This clone was detected once. This rearrangement joins TRBV30 to TRBJ1-1; D is ambiguous. The CDR3 has 16 amino acids. Trimming took 0 bases from V and 1 from J, leaving 15 bases between them. Germline V gene data show CDR1 as GTSNPN and CDR2 as SVGIG (reference sequence). CDR3 in amino acids: CAWSVGWYSENTEAFF. The CDR3 coding sequence is TGTGCCTGGAGTGTCGGGTGGTACAGCGAGAACACTGAAGCTTTCTTT.

The chain combines TRBV7-9 with TRBJ2-1, with TRBD2 matching 8 bases. This CDR3 has 17 residues. Trimming cost V 0 bases and J 8 bases; bases outside gene matches: 12. Germline CDR1 reads SEHNR; CDR2 reads FQNEAQ (reference sequence). The CDR3 here is CASSLAPAGGVMDEQFF. The CDR3 bases are TGTGCCAGCAGCTTAGCGCCGGCCGGGGGGGTTATGGATGAGCAGTTCTTC.

The chain uses TRBV27 and TRBJ1-6; the D gene is possibly TRBD1 (5 bases). From germline, CDR1 is MNHEY and CDR2 SMNVEV (reference sequence). The CDR3 consists of 16 residues. Between the trimmed V and J ends, which lost 2 bases and 8 bases, there was a span of 16 bases. The chain's CDR3 is CASSLQNRGGDSPLHF. CDR3 DNA sequence: TGTGCCAGCAGTTTACAAAACCGGGGAGGGGATTCACCCCTCCACTTT.

This chain uses TRBV14 with TRBJ1-2, with D perhaps TRBD1 (6 bases). This CDR3 has 14 amino acids. The V and J ends lost 2 bases and 4 bases respectively, with 11 bases between them. Germline lookup yields CDR1 SGHDN and CDR2 FVKESK. This CDR3 is CASSQQGYSYGYTF. Written as DNA, the CDR3 is TGTGCCAGCAGCCAACAGGGGTACAGCTATGGCTACACCTTC.

V and J are TRBV30 and TRBJ2-1; D is possibly TRBD1 (6 bases). The CDR3 totals 12 residues. V dropped 2 bases and J dropped 13 bases, with 15 bases sitting between them. Germline V lookup: CDR1 GTSNPN, CDR2 SVGIG (reference sequence). The CDR3 DNA reads as TGTGCCTGGAGTAGGGGGTCCGGACCTCAGTTCTTC. This translates into CAWSRGSGPQFF.

The genes are TRBV9 and TRBJ2-3; TRBD2 aligns across 9 bases. Trimming at V came to 4 bases and at J to 5 bases, leaving 11 bases not matched to a gene. This CDR3 spans 16 amino acids. Germline CDR1 and CDR2: SGDLS and YYNGEE. For the CDR3, the DNA is TGTGCCAGCAGCCCCTCGATTGGCGGGGGGGTAGATACGCAGTATTTT. This translates into CASSPSIGGGVDTQYF. Full variable domain (missing parts from reference TRBV9 and TRBJ2-3): DSGVTQTPKHLITATGQRVTLRCSPRSGDLSVYWYQQSLDQGLQFLIQYYNGEERAKGNILERFSAQQFPDLHSELNLSSLELGDSALYFCASSPSIGGGVDTQYFGPGTRLTVL.